This TCR beta chain came from a study of blood T cell repertoires in COVID-19. Allocation to cohorts depended on clinical history reported by the participants. The recovered donors of Cohort 3 showed two negative PCRs, clearance, or symptom resolution. The data were produced by immunoSEQ multiplex PCR, yet TCRdb's version contains in-frame clones alone and is incomplete. The table shows around 280,000 clones, with about nine tenths occurring only once. The V and J ends lost 4 bases and 2 bases, in that order; junction bases with no gene match: 11. The CDR3 sequence is 16 residues long. From germline, CDR1 is SGHRS and CDR2 YFSETQ.

The source of this sequence is a middle-aged woman who had recovered from COVID-19. J is TRBJ2-5 and V is TRBV5-1; TRBD2 aligns across 7 bases. Material for sequencing was PBMCs or T cells enriched from blood (not recorded which). CDR3 protein: CASSPRGAGRQETQYF. As DNA, the CDR3 is TGCGCCAGCAGCCCCAGAGGAGCGGGACGACAAGAGACCCAGTACTTC.